The 30 T cell receptor beta chains below were found in one sample sequenced in a study of T cells in Graves' hyperthyroidism and ophthalmopathy. It was RNA transcripts that yielded the amplified TCR beta CDR3 regions. HTBI primers were the set used in a first-round RT-PCR of the TCR CDR3. TCRdb processed the multiplex PCR reads anew with MiXCR; each CDR3 protein has one entry. The repertoire has over 700,000 distinct CDR3 sequences, 35% to 40% of them found once; the top ten carry 7% to 10%. Sequencing was carried out using blood. These receptors originate from a man aged 18-30 years with Graves' hyperthyroidism.

A note on this clonotype: A much larger clone lies a single base off, so this may be a read error. CDR3 sequence: CASSGTDSGANVLTF. The CDR3 nucleotides read TGTGCCAGCAGCGGGACAGACTCTGGGGCCAACGTCCTGACTTTC. The genes are TRBV7-9 and TRBJ2-6; 7 bases line up with TRBD1. Looked up from germline, CDR1 is SEHNR and CDR2 is FQNEAQ (reference sequence). V dropped 5 bases and J dropped 0; count of bases not matched to a gene: 1. CDR3 length equals 15 residues.

The sample holds many counts of this clonotype. This chain links TRBV14 with TRBJ2-5; TRBD2 aligns across 10 bases. CDR1 and CDR2 from the germline V gene are SGHDN and FVKESK. The CDR3 has 16 amino acids. Germline trimming cut 3 bases from V and 2 bases from J; bases unmatched to any gene: 6. CDR3 coding DNA: TGTGCCAGCAGCCATGGGGCTAGCGGGGGTCAAGAGACCCAGTACTTC. It codes for CASSHGASGGQETQYF.

A word on this clonotype: The junction departs from germline at one end; a sequencing error may be responsible. This sequence joins TRBV11-1 and TRBJ1-3; a weak D match, TRBD1 (5 bases). CDR3 length: 14 residues. Germline V gene lookup returns CDR1 SGHAT and CDR2 FQDESV (reference sequence). This CDR3 reads CVSSPGTVGNTIYF. For the CDR3, the DNA is TGTGTCAGCAGCCCCGGGACTGTCGGAAACACCATATATTTT. The full variable domain, with the rest looked up from reference TRBV11-1 and TRBJ1-3, is EAEVAQSPRYKITEKSQAVAFWCDPISGHATLYWYRQILGQGPELLVQFQDESVVDDSQLPKDRFSAERLKGVDSTLKIQPAELGDSAMYLCVSSPGTVGNTIYFGEGSWLTVV.

This clonotype was observed a few times. The genes are TRBV13 and TRBJ2-7; D is perhaps TRBD1 or TRBD2 (6 bases each). The V and J ends lost 4 bases and 3 bases respectively, with 16 bases between them. This CDR3 is built from 15 residues. Germline CDR1 PRHDT, CDR2 FYEKMQ (reference sequence). The chain's CDR3 is CASSWGAGSYYEQYF. The DNA for the CDR3 is TGTGCCAGCAGCTGGGGGGCCGGATCTTACTACGAGCAGTACTTC. The complete variable domain, with remaining parts taken from reference TRBV13 and TRBJ2-7, reads AAGVIQSPRHLIKEKRETATLKCYPIPRHDTVYWYQQGPGQDPQFLISFYEKMQSDKGSIPDRFSAQQFSDYHSELNMSSLELGDSALYFCASSWGAGSYYEQYFGPGTRLTVT.

Here the CDR3 DNA reads TGTGCCAGCAGTGAATCCCAGGCTAGCGGCCAAGAGACCCAGTACTTC. Its protein is CASSESQASGQETQYF. This chain joins TRBV25-1 and TRBJ2-5; 7 bases are shared with TRBD2. Trimming at V came to 1 base and at J to 1 base, leaving 6 bases not matched to a gene. There are 16 residues in the CDR3. CDR1 and CDR2 (germline): MGHDK, SYGVNS.

This clonotype was counted many times. The J gene is TRBJ2-2, the V gene TRBV19; 7 nucleotides agree with TRBD2. CDR1 is LNHDA and CDR2 is SQIVND in the germline V gene (reference sequence). The CDR3 contains 11 residues. The V segment lost 8 bases and the J segment 6 bases; nucleotides outside the gene matches: 0. In nucleotides, the CDR3 is TGTGCCAGTGGGGGGGCCGGGGAGCTGTTTTTT. Translation gives CASGGAGELFF.

This clonotype was recorded a few times. The rearrangement uses TRBV4-3 and TRBJ2-7; TRBD2 might be the D (6 bases). Germline CDR1 LGHNA, CDR2 YSLEER. Trimming pared 0 bases from V and 2 bases from J, leaving 11 bases between. The CDR3 extends over 15 amino acids. The chain's CDR3 is CASSQDRSGAYEQYF. The CDR3 bases are TGCGCCAGCAGCCAAGATCGTAGCGGAGCCTACGAGCAGTACTTC.

The chain uses TRBV13 and TRBJ2-5; TRBD1 matches 9 bases. The V and J ends lost 4 bases and 3 bases, in that order; junction bases with no gene match: 6. The CDR3 length is 15 residues. Germline V gene sequence: CDR1 PRHDT, CDR2 FYEKMQ (reference sequence). The CDR3, as DNA: TGTGCCAGCAGCTCCCGCCGGACAGGGGAAGAGACCCAGTACTTC. Its translation is CASSSRRTGEETQYF.

The chain recombines TRBV7-2 with TRBJ1-1, with D possibly TRBD1 on 5 matching bases. CDR1 and CDR2 (germline): SGHTA, FQGNSA. V shed 1 base and J shed 6 bases, with 12 bases lying between them. The CDR3 is 14 residues long. CDR3 DNA: TGTACCAGCAGCTTAGGGGGGACGGGAGCTGAAGCTTTCTTT. This sequence encodes CTSSLGGTGAEAFF.

This clonotype was detected ten times or more. This chain joins TRBV7-8 and TRBJ1-1, with no clear D. Germline V gene lookup returns CDR1 SGHVS and CDR2 FQNEAQ. The CDR3 loop spans 13 amino acids. The V gene lost 5 bases and the J gene lost 2 bases, with 9 bases spanning the gap. The CDR3 bases are TGTGCCAGCAGCACGGGGTTTAACACTGAAGCTTTCTTT. This codes for CASSTGFNTEAFF.

The chain has TRBV9 and TRBJ2-5; 10 bases map to TRBD2. This CDR3 is built from 16 residues. Germline CDR1 and CDR2: SGDLS and YYNGEE. V dropped 4 bases and J dropped 4; count of bases not matched to a gene: 10. The CDR3 spells CASSPWSGRAAETQYF. CDR3 nucleotides: TGTGCCAGCAGCCCCTGGAGCGGGAGGGCCGCAGAGACCCAGTACTTC.

About this clonotype: Lacking the conserved final phenylalanine or tryptophan, this CDR3 likely reflects a read error. This chain connects TRBV5-1 to TRBJ2-7, with D possibly TRBD2 on 6 matching bases. The CDR3 is made up of 15 amino acids. Germline V gene data show CDR1 as SGHRS and CDR2 as YFSETQ. With 5 bases removed from V and 0 bases from J, the gap between germline ends came to 15 bases. CDR3 DNA sequence: TGCGCCAGCAGAGGAGTAGCGGATCGCTCCTACGAGCAGTACTCC. This codes for CASRGVADRSYEQYS.

The chain joins TRBV2 to TRBJ2-5, with TRBD1 identical over 8 bases. Per germline, CDR1 SNHLY and CDR2 FYNNEI. The CDR3 extends over 15 amino acids. V was pared by 3 bases and J by 2 bases, with 5 bases of the junction left unmatched. For the CDR3, the DNA is TGTGCCAGCAGTGATCAGGGGGCGCCGCAAGAGACCCAGTACTTC. Residues: CASSDQGAPQETQYF.

The CDR3 DNA reads TGTGCTCCATTCACAGGGTATAGCAATCAGCCCCAGCATTTT. This translates into CAPFTGYSNQPQHF. V and J are TRBV10-3 and TRBJ1-5; a possible D gene is TRBD1 (6 bases). Germline V gene lookup returns CDR1 ENHRY and CDR2 SYGVKD. The CDR3 sequence is 14 residues long.

The V call is TRBV7-8, the J call TRBJ2-2; 7 bases fit TRBD2. Germline CDR1 reads SGHVS; CDR2 reads FQNEAQ. The length of the CDR3 is 16 residues. J lost 5 bases, V lost 5 bases, and 11 bases had no gene match. CDR3 residues: CASSPWGSGVTGELFF. As DNA, the CDR3 is TGTGCCAGCAGCCCATGGGGCAGCGGGGTAACCGGGGAGCTGTTTTTT.

The rearrangement uses TRBV7-8 and TRBJ2-7; the D gene is possibly TRBD2 (6 bases). The V end lost 7 bases, the J end lost 5 bases, and 15 bases lay between the germline ends. Germline-derived CDR1 and CDR2 are SGHVS and FQNEAQ. This CDR3 has 13 residues. The CDR3 DNA reads as TGTGCCAGCACCACCCCGGGAGAGAACGAGCAGTACTTC. It is translated as CASTTPGENEQYF.

This chain uses TRBV7-2 with TRBJ2-5; weak D call: TRBD1 (6 bases). V was clipped by 6 bases and J by 1 base, with 15 bases between them. The CDR3 is 15 amino acids. Germline CDR1 reads SGHTA; CDR2 reads FQGNSA. CDR3 nucleotide sequence: TGTGCCAGCAGTTTCCCTGACAGGCTCCAAGAGACCCAGTACTTC. Translation: CASSFPDRLQETQYF.

Only one count was recorded for this clonotype. Likely a read error: the CDR3 ends without its conserved phenylalanine or tryptophan. The rearrangement links TRBV29-1 to TRBJ2-5, with 11 bases lining up with TRBD2. CDR3 length equals 14 residues. Germline V CDR1 and CDR2: SQVTM, ANQGSEA. V lost 2 bases and J lost 1; bases outside the gene matches: 0. The CDR3 DNA sequence: TGCAGCGTTGAACTAGCGGGGGGCCAAGAGACCCAGTACGTC. Its translation is CSVELAGGQETQYV.

This clonotype was counted only a few times. This chain connects TRBV5-1 to TRBJ1-4, with 7 bases aligning to TRBD1. CDR1 and CDR2 (germline): SGHRS, YFSETQ. The CDR3 loop spans 16 amino acids. V dropped 4 bases and J dropped 2; count of bases not matched to a gene: 8. CDR3 bases: TGCGCCAGCAGCCTAGCTAACAGGGGTACTAATGAAAAACTGTTTTTT. Translated: CASSLANRGTNEKLFF.

This chain connects TRBV19 to TRBJ1-1; TRBD1 matches 7 bases. V shed 7 bases and J 1 base; nucleotides not matched to a gene: 9. CDR1 is LNHDA, CDR2 SQIVND, per germline (reference sequence). The CDR3 extends over 15 amino acids. The CDR3 DNA reads as TGTGCCAGTACCCTCCTGACAGGGCAGAACACTGAAGCTTTCTTT. Protein product: CASTLLTGQNTEAFF.

This clonotype was counted at least ten times. The rearrangement uses TRBV7-9 and TRBJ2-5; no clear D. CDR1 SEHNR and CDR2 FQNEAQ come from the germline V gene (reference sequence). The length of the CDR3 is 13 residues. V was trimmed by 8 bases and J by 3 bases, leaving 13 bases between them. CDR3 DNA sequence: TGTGCCAGCCGCACCGGACGGGAAGAGACCCAGTACTTC. It encodes CASRTGREETQYF.

V usage is TRBV19 and J usage is TRBJ2-5; 10 positions agree with TRBD2. V lost 1 base to trimming and J lost 2 bases; unmatched junction nucleotides: 10. The CDR3 consists of 18 residues. From germline, CDR1 is LNHDA and CDR2 SQIVND (reference sequence). The chain's CDR3 is CASSIGSLAGARQETQYF. CDR3 nucleotides: TGTGCCAGTAGTATAGGAAGCCTAGCGGGAGCCCGACAAGAGACCCAGTACTTC.

This clonotype was observed a handful of times. The CDR3 DNA is TGCAGTGCTAGAAAGGGAGGTTGGGAGACCGGGGAGCTGTTTTTT. Its translation: CSARKGGWETGELFF. V usage is TRBV20-1 and J usage is TRBJ2-2; the D gene is possibly TRBD2 (6 bases). In germline, CDR1 is DFQATT, CDR2 SNEGSKA (reference sequence). V was cut by 2 bases and J by 5 bases, with 15 bases left in between. CDR3 length: 15 amino acids.

This clonotype was counted only a few times. The chain links TRBV7-9 to TRBJ2-2, with 8 bases that match TRBD1. Looked up from germline, CDR1 is SEHNR and CDR2 is FQNEAQ (reference sequence). With V trimmed by 6 bases and J by 4 bases, 7 bases remained unmatched. The CDR3 extends over 15 amino acids. CDR3: CASREPGQATGELFF. In nucleotides, the CDR3 is TGTGCCAGCAGAGAACCGGGACAGGCCACCGGGGAGCTGTTTTTT.

The chain has TRBV28 and TRBJ2-5; D gene uncertain. CDR3 length: 15 amino acids. Trimming left V 4 bases short and J 0 bases short, with 12 bases between. Germline V lookup: CDR1 MDHEN, CDR2 SYDVKM. Here the CDR3 reads CASSSRTWYQETQYF. The DNA for the CDR3 is TGTGCCAGCAGTTCCCGGACCTGGTACCAAGAGACCCAGTACTTC. Looking up the rest from reference TRBV28 and TRBJ2-5 gives the full variable domain: DVKVTQSSRYLVKRTGEKVFLECVQDMDHENMFWYRQDPGLGLRLIYFSYDVKMKEKGDIPEGYSVSREKKERFSLILESASTNQTSMYLCASSSRTWYQETQYFGPGTRLLVL.

The rearrangement joins TRBV2 to TRBJ1-5; 8 bases are shared with TRBD1. The CDR3 has 15 amino acids. V shed 8 bases, J shed 6 bases, and the junction held 12 bases outside the gene matches. In germline, CDR1 is SNHLY, CDR2 FYNNEI. This CDR3 is CASLSGQGASQPQHF. Here the CDR3 DNA reads TGTGCCAGCTTGTCTGGGCAGGGGGCAAGTCAGCCCCAGCATTTT.

This clonotype was seen repeatedly, ten times or more. The rearrangement links TRBV9 to TRBJ1-1; 7 bases match TRBD1. This CDR3 region has 15 residues. Germline lookup yields CDR1 SGDLS and CDR2 YYNGEE. J lost 2 bases, V lost 4 bases, and 8 bases had no gene match. This CDR3 is CASSPATGLNTEAFF. CDR3 sequence (DNA): TGTGCCAGCAGCCCCGCGACAGGGTTAAACACTGAAGCTTTCTTT.

This clonotype has more than one count but fewer than ten. The chain joins TRBV11-2 to TRBJ2-5; D is possibly TRBD2 (6 bases). CDR3 length equals 13 residues. V gave up 4 bases and J gave up 7 bases, with 13 bases separating them. Germline V CDR1 and CDR2: SGHAT, FQNNGV. CDR3 protein: CASSSVTRGTQYF. Written as DNA, the CDR3 is TGTGCCAGCAGCTCCGTCACGCGGGGGACCCAGTACTTC.

This clonotype was detected a few times. This chain joins TRBV12-3 or TRBV12-4 and TRBJ1-1; D remains unclear. There are 14 residues in the CDR3. Trimming stripped 6 bases from V and 4 bases from J, with 15 bases between. CDR3 region: CASRLDRSSTEAFF. In DNA form, the CDR3 reads TGTGCCAGCAGGCTAGACCGTAGCTCCACTGAAGCTTTCTTT.

Many counts were recorded for this clonotype. The chain's CDR3 is CASSASRAITGELFF. In DNA form, the CDR3 reads TGCGCCAGCAGTGCGTCAAGGGCGATTACCGGGGAGCTGTTTTTT. The rearrangement uses TRBV10-2 and TRBJ2-2; D not resolved. Germline CDR1 reads WSHSY; CDR2 reads SAAADI. Trimming stripped 4 bases from V and 5 bases from J, with 14 bases between. The CDR3 extends over 15 amino acids.